This is a list of T cell receptor beta chains from one sample in a study of cytomegalovirus exposure and HLA in healthy donors. Profiling relied on immunoSEQ multiplex PCR, and the TCRdb table lists in-frame clones only, not all of them. The sample consists of some 100,000 clones, about 70% of them appearing once. Material: PBMCs. The receptors were sampled from a woman in her forties in good health and CMV-seropositive. Both conserved end residues are part of each CDR3. The order of the fields is CDR3 protein, V gene, J gene.

CATSRATGGTEAFF	TRBV15	TRBJ1-1
CASSEPGLNTEAFF	TRBV6-1	TRBJ1-1
CASSLDRGETQYF	TRBV5-1	TRBJ2-5
CASRTGGPVGYTF	TRBV6-6	TRBJ1-2
CASSLGAGGSGANVLTF	TRBV7-2	TRBJ2-6
CAWSRQGSEQYF	TRBV30	TRBJ2-7
CASSYSDRGLGYTF	TRBV6-5	TRBJ1-2
CASSFGPTSLNTGELFF	TRBV5-1	TRBJ2-2
CASILSGGAWLSSYEQYF	TRBV5-6	TRBJ2-7
CASSPWTGGASTDTQYF	TRBV18	TRBJ2-3
CASGRGGGQRGYTF	TRBV6-5	TRBJ1-2
CASSVEAQGSYGYTF	TRBV9	TRBJ1-2
CASSIRNTISPEAFF	TRBV19	TRBJ1-1
CASSPGSSPLHF	TRBV6-5	TRBJ1-6
CSVDLRGGNTEAFF	TRBV29-1	TRBJ1-1
CASSPVGGADNEQFF	TRBV5-4	TRBJ2-1
CASSLGAGAYEQYF	TRBV7-9	TRBJ2-7
CASIIAGALSYEQYF	TRBV2	TRBJ2-7
CASSHRRGSSYEQYF	TRBV23-1	TRBJ2-7
CATNAWGRNTEAFF	TRBV2	TRBJ1-1
CASSPTLTTGNTIYF	TRBV4-1	TRBJ1-3
CASSSQGGSEAFF	TRBV7-2	TRBJ1-1
CASSQGRTGISGNTIYF	TRBV4-1	TRBJ1-3
CASSPPGQEALFNYGYTF	TRBV18	TRBJ1-2
CASSFRGGLIGELFF	TRBV23-1	TRBJ2-2
CASSPGGLGEKLFF	TRBV25-1	TRBJ1-4